The 12 T cell receptor beta chains reported below all come from one sample, sequenced in a study of T cell responses to AZD1222 COVID-19 vaccine. Sequencing used immunoSEQ multiplex PCR; TCRdb keeps in-frame clones, though not all of them. The table lists over 130,000 clones, about nine tenths of them singletons, with about 1.5% in the top ten. Source: peripheral blood, taken 28 days after the second AZD1222 dose. The receptors originated from an adult who received the AZD1222 COVID-19 vaccine.

This clone showed up just once. The chain employs TRBV6-5 and TRBJ1-1; D not resolved. Germline V CDR1 and CDR2: MNHEY, SVGAGI. With 0 bases removed from V and 1 base from J, the gap between germline ends came to 9 bases. The length of the CDR3 is 15 residues. CDR3 DNA: TGTGCCAGCAGTTACTCCGAGCACAAGAACACTGAAGCTTTCTTT. Its translation: CASSYSEHKNTEAFF.

This chain connects TRBV5-1 to TRBJ1-1; a weak D match, TRBD1 (5 bases). The germline V and J ends were trimmed by 4 bases and 3 bases, with 16 bases remaining between them. This CDR3 is 15 amino acids long. Germline V gives CDR1 SGHRS, CDR2 YFSETQ. The CDR3 DNA reads TGCGCCAGCAGCAAGGACAACCCGGGGGACACTGAAGCTTTCTTT. Translation: CASSKDNPGDTEAFF.

The chain is built from TRBV19 and TRBJ1-5; D uncertain. This CDR3 region has 12 residues. With 1 base removed from V and 5 bases from J, the gap between germline ends came to 3 bases. The V gene's germline CDR1 is LNHDA and CDR2 SQIVND (reference sequence). This CDR3 reads CASSIVDQPQHF. DNA for the CDR3: TGTGCCAGTAGTATAGTGGATCAGCCCCAGCATTTT. Full variable domain (remainder filled in from reference TRBV19 and TRBJ1-5): DGGITQSPKYLFRKEGQNVTLSCEQNLNHDAMYWYRQDPGQGLRLIYYSQIVNDFQKGDIAEGYSVSREKKESFPLTVTSAQKNPTAFYLCASSIVDQPQHFGDGTRLSIL.

J is TRBJ1-1 and V is TRBV18; D might be TRBD1 (5 bases). V gave up 4 bases and J gave up 4 bases, with 16 bases separating them. Germline CDR1 and CDR2: KGHSH and LQKENI. This CDR3 spans 15 amino acids. CDR3 coding DNA: TGTGCCAGCTCACTAAACTCCGGGGGGGGCACTGAAGCTTTCTTT. Translating gives CASSLNSGGGTEAFF.

The chain carries TRBV19 and TRBJ1-3, with D unresolved. V gave up 8 bases and J gave up 5 bases, with 13 bases separating them. Germline assignment: CDR1 LNHDA and CDR2 SQIVND (reference sequence). There are 13 residues in the CDR3. In nucleotides, the CDR3 is TGTGCCAGTGGTTCCCTTGAGAGAAACACCATATATTTT. Amino acid sequence: CASGSLERNTIYF.

The chain has TRBV18 and TRBJ1-3, with 7 bases matching TRBD1. V shed 3 bases and J 0 bases; nucleotides not matched to a gene: 5. The CDR3 covers 16 residues. Germline CDR1 is KGHSH and CDR2 is LQKENI. Here the CDR3 DNA reads TGTGCCAGCTCACCGAACCGGGACAGCTCTGGAAACACCATATATTTT. It is translated as CASSPNRDSSGNTIYF.

The chain links TRBV19 to TRBJ1-1; D is uncertain. Germline V gene sequence: CDR1 LNHDA, CDR2 SQIVND (reference sequence). The length of the CDR3 is 15 residues. Trimming took 4 bases from V and 0 from J, leaving 12 bases between them. CDR3 sequence reads: CASSTSSNMNTEAFF. The CDR3 nucleotides read TGTGCCAGTAGTACCAGTTCTAACATGAACACTGAAGCTTTCTTT. Looking up the rest from reference TRBV19 and TRBJ1-1 gives the full variable domain: DGGITQSPKYLFRKEGQNVTLSCEQNLNHDAMYWYRQDPGQGLRLIYYSQIVNDFQKGDIAEGYSVSREKKESFPLTVTSAQKNPTAFYLCASSTSSNMNTEAFFGQGTRLTVV.

V usage is TRBV19 and J usage is TRBJ2-3; D is perhaps TRBD1 (6 bases). This CDR3 spans 12 amino acids. CDR1 is LNHDA, CDR2 SQIVND, per germline (reference sequence). Trimming removed 1 base at V and 11 bases at J, with 10 bases between. The CDR3 DNA reads as TGTGCCAGTAGTATAGTGGACAGCCAGCAGTATTTT. Residues: CASSIVDSQQYF.

V usage is TRBV9 and J usage is TRBJ2-6; possible D gene TRBD1, 6 bases. The CDR3 spans 15 residues. Germline CDR1 SGDLS, CDR2 YYNGEE. Trimming took off 6 bases at V and 1 base at J, with 11 bases between the two ends. CDR3 region: CASTPGQSGANVLTF. CDR3 nucleotide sequence: TGTGCCAGCACCCCAGGACAGTCTGGGGCCAACGTCCTGACTTTC.

V is TRBV5-4 and J is TRBJ2-1; D possibly corresponds to TRBD2 (5 bases). The V end was cut by 4 bases, the J end by 7 bases, with 24 bases between. CDR1 and CDR2 from the germline V gene are SGHNT and YYREEE (reference sequence). This CDR3 comprises 17 residues. Here the CDR3 DNA reads TGTGCCAGCAGCACGGGCCTGGAGGCCATGGGAATTAATGAGCAGTTCTTC. Protein product: CASSTGLEAMGINEQFF.

This chain links TRBV5-5 with TRBJ2-7; TRBD1 matches 10 bases. Unmatched junction bases numbered 7, after V lost 4 bases and J lost 0 bases. The CDR3 totals 16 residues. The V gene's germline CDR1 is SGHKS and CDR2 YYEKEE (reference sequence). The CDR3 spells CASSRGQGVDSYEQYV. The CDR3 coding sequence is TGTGCCAGCAGCCGAGGACAGGGGGTTGACTCCTACGAGCAGTACGTC.

This sequence joins TRBV28 and TRBJ1-1; D remains unclear. V lost 3 bases, J lost 5 bases, and 16 bases lay in between. This CDR3 spans 15 amino acids. Per germline, CDR1 MDHEN and CDR2 SYDVKM. CDR3 protein: CASSFGGGSGTEAFF. The CDR3 DNA reads TGTGCCAGCAGTTTTGGTGGAGGATCCGGAACTGAAGCTTTCTTT.